The TCR beta chain described here comes from a study of T cell responses to AZD1222 COVID-19 vaccine. The CDR3 spans 14 residues. V gave up 4 bases and J gave up 0 bases, with 11 bases separating them. Germline loops: CDR1 SGHRS, CDR2 YFSETQ. Of note for this clone: No antigen is known for it.

Data came from immunoSEQ multiplex PCR; TCRdb stores just in-frame clones and leaves some out. The table shows 95,000 to 150,000 clones, with around 87% occurring only once. Overall study results and limits: In a largely white British group with more females than males, clonal diversity was possibly underestimated.

Sequences were derived from peripheral blood, sampled on day 0 of AZD1222 vaccination. The chain carries TRBV5-1 and TRBJ2-7; either TRBD1 or TRBD2 may supply D (5 bases each). This receptor was obtained from an adult in good health. This CDR3 reads CASSVTGTSYEQYF. CDR3 sequence (DNA): TGCGCCAGCAGCGTTACCGGGACCTCCTACGAGCAGTACTTC.